The source of this TCR beta chain is a study of blood T cell repertoires in COVID-19. Study details: Italy, Spain and the United States were the sources of the convalescent and acute COVID-19 samples. Nucleic acid was either cDNA or gDNA, and it came from T cells, B-cell-depleted T cells, or PBMCs.

Methods used by the authors: Scientists estimated how many nucleated cells there were by amplifying reference gene primers. Sequencing was performed with immunoSEQ multiplex PCR; in TCRdb, only in-frame clones are kept and a portion is missing. The V and J calls and the clone size are those of that table, but D and trimming were determined from the DNA. The repertoire holds about 50,000 clones, with around nine tenths as singletons. The CDR3 extends over 14 amino acids. CDR1 is MNHEY, CDR2 SMNVEV, per germline (reference sequence). Trimming removed 2 bases from V and 11 bases from J; junction bases left unmatched: 10.

This chain uses TRBV27 with TRBJ1-1, with TRBD1 matching 8 bases. Sample: peripheral blood. This TCR derives from a woman aged 80 or older with acute or convalescent COVID-19. CDR3 DNA sequence: TGTGCCAGCAGTTTAGAAGGCCAGGGGGCGCGGGCTTTCTTT. Encoded protein: CASSLEGQGARAFF.